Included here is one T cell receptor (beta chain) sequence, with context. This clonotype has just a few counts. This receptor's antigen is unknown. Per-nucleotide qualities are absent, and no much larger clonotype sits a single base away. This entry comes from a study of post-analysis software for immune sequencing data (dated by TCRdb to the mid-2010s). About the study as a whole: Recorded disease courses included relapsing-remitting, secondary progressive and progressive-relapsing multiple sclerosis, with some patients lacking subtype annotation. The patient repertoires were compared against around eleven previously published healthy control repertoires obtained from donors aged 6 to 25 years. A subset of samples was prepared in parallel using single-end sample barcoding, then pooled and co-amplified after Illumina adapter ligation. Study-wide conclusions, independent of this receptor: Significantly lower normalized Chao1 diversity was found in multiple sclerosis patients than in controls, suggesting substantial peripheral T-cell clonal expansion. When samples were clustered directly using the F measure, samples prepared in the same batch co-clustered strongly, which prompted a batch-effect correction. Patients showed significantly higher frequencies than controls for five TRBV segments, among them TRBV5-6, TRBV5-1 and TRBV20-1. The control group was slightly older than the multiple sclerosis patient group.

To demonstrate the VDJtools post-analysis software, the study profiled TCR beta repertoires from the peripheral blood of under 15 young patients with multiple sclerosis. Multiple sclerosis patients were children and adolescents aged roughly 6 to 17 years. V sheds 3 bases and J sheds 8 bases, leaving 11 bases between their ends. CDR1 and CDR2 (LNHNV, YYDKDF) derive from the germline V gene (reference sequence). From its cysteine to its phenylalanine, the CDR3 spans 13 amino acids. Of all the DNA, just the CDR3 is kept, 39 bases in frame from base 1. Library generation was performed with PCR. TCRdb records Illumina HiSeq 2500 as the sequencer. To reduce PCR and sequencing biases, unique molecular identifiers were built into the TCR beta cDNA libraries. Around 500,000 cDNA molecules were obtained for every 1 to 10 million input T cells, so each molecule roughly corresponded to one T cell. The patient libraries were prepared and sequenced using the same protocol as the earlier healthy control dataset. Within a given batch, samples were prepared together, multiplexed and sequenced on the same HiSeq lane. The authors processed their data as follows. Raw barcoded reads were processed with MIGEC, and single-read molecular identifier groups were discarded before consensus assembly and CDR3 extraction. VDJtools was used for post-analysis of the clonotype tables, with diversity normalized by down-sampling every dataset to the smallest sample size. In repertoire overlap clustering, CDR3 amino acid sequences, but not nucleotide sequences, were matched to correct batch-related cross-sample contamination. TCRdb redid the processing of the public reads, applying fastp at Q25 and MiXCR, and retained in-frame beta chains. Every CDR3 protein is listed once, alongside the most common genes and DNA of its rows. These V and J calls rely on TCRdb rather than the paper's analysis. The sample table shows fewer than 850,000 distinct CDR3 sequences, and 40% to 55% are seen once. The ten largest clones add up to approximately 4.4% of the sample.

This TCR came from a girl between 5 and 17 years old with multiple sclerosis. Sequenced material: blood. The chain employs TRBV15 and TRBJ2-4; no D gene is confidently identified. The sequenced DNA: TGTGCCACCAGCAGGGACGGTGGAGACATTCAGTACTTC. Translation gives CATSRDGGDIQYF.